This T cell receptor (beta chain) was sequenced in a study of shared clonotypes between healthy human individuals. Study-level information: Two female and a few male donors aged 18 to 49 were enrolled.

Each of the donors was a healthy adult who was HIV-negative and had not had a recent acute infection or vaccination. Every unsorted PBMC PCR replicate was loaded with about 320 ng DNA, tens of thousands of T cell genomes. The authors' processing: Filtering was not the same, since immunoSEQ gave junction-only sequences without quality scores. The protocol was immunoSEQ multiplex PCR, while the TCRdb copy is restricted to in-frame clones and leaves out a portion. That table gives V, J and clone size, and the DNA gave D and trimming. The table records about 480,000 clones, about 79% of them present only once. Sequencing was performed on PBMCs. This receptor was identified in a middle-aged woman in good health. Some clones in this sample may be carry-over from other donors' samples.

In DNA form, the CDR3 reads TGTGCCGCCAGGGGGGCGGGAGGGAATGAGCAGTTCTTC. Its protein product is CAARGAGGNEQFF. This chain joins TRBV10-3 and TRBJ2-1; 9 bases line up with TRBD2. Germline V lookup: CDR1 ENHRY, CDR2 SYGVKD. The ends lost 11 bases at V and 7 bases at J; junction bases unmatched: 9. The CDR3 loop spans 13 amino acids.